Listed here are 21 T cell receptor beta chains from one sample, sequenced in a study of blood T cell repertoires in COVID-19. Sequencing was performed with immunoSEQ multiplex PCR; in TCRdb, only in-frame clones are kept and a portion is missing. The table lists roughly 220,000 clones, around 91% of them singletons. The sample consisted of PBMCs or T cells enriched from blood (not recorded which). The source is a woman younger than 35 in a cohort exposed to, infected with or recovered from COVID-19 (not recorded which).

This chain joins TRBV7-2 and TRBJ1-1; no definite D call. The CDR3 sequence is 13 residues long. Deletions cut 5 bases from V and 12 bases from J, with 19 bases between. CDR1 is SGHTA and CDR2 is FQGNSA in the germline V gene. For the CDR3, the DNA is TGTGCCAGCAGCGACTATGAGTCTCGGCGGCCTTTCTTT. This sequence encodes CASSDYESRRPFF.

This clone has a single count. J is TRBJ2-1 and V is TRBV7-2; maybe TRBD2 (7 bases). V shed 7 bases and J shed 5 bases, with 15 bases lying between them. Germline V gene sequence: CDR1 SGHTA, CDR2 FQGNSA. CDR3 length: 14 residues. The CDR3 spells CASTRAGQHNEQFF. CDR3 nucleotide sequence: TGTGCCAGCACCAGAGCGGGACAACACAATGAGCAGTTCTTC.

This clone was detected once. The chain employs TRBV5-1 and TRBJ1-2, with D possibly TRBD1 on 6 matching bases. V gave up 4 bases and J gave up 4 bases, with 11 bases separating them. Germline loops: CDR1 SGHRS, CDR2 YFSETQ. The CDR3 is 13 amino acids. CDR3 in amino acids: CASSLTGIYGYTF. CDR3 bases: TGCGCCAGCAGCCTCACAGGGATCTATGGCTACACCTTC.

The V and J genes are TRBV2 and TRBJ1-5; 9 nucleotides align to TRBD1. Germline values: CDR1 SNHLY, CDR2 FYNNEI. The CDR3 covers 15 residues. V lost 7 bases and J lost 0; bases outside the gene matches: 4. CDR3 amino acids: CASTMGQGSNQPQHF. The CDR3 nucleotides read TGTGCCAGCACTATGGGACAGGGTAGCAATCAGCCCCAGCATTTT.

The chain has TRBV19 and TRBJ1-1; TRBD1 aligns across 11 bases. CDR1 and CDR2 (germline): LNHDA, SQIVND (reference sequence). V was clipped by 6 bases and J by 4 bases; unmatched bases: 4. This CDR3 has 14 amino acids. CDR3 in DNA: TGTGCCAGTAGGGACAGGGGGCTGATCACTGAAGCTTTCTTT. It yields the protein CASRDRGLITEAFF.

A word on this clone: Being one base from a much bigger clone, this may be a read error. J is TRBJ1-5 and V is TRBV7-6; no firm D call. The CDR3 runs to 13 residues. The ends were cut back, 1 base at V and 6 bases at J, with 7 bases in the middle. The V gene's germline CDR1 is SGHVS and CDR2 FNYEAQ. The CDR3 loop is CASSLEGGQPQHF. DNA for the CDR3: TGTGCCAGCAGCTTAGAGGGAGGTCAGCCCCAGCATTTT.

In this sample, this clone turned up once. The gene calls are TRBV20-1 and TRBJ1-1; 7 bases are shared with TRBD1. J gave up 0 bases and V 3 bases, and 4 bases lay outside the gene matches. Germline values: CDR1 DFQATT, CDR2 SNEGSKA (reference sequence). The CDR3 has 14 residues. CDR3 in DNA: TGCAGTGCTAGTAGGGGGACAGTGAACACTGAAGCTTTCTTT. The encoded protein is CSASRGTVNTEAFF.

This chain links TRBV9 with TRBJ2-5, with D possibly being TRBD2 (7 bases). The CDR3 totals 13 residues. Deletions cut 3 bases from V and 4 bases from J, with 10 bases between. Germline CDR1 and CDR2: SGDLS and YYNGEE. The CDR3 loop is CASSGGGGETQYF. CDR3 bases: TGTGCCAGCAGCGGGGGGGGCGGAGAGACCCAGTACTTC.

This clone was picked up one time. The CDR3 is CASSLASGRVWPNEKLFF. The CDR3 DNA reads as TGCGCCAGCAGCTTGGCCTCGGGCAGGGTCTGGCCTAATGAAAAACTGTTTTTT. This chain uses TRBV5-1 with TRBJ1-4; TRBD1 is a possible D gene (5 bases). Trimming cost V 0 bases and J 3 bases, with 18 bases left between them. Germline-derived CDR1 and CDR2 are SGHRS and YFSETQ. The CDR3 is 18 residues long.

Here the CDR3 DNA reads TGTGCCAGCAGCTTACGGGGGGCAGGCACTGAAGCTTTCTTT. Its protein product is CASSLRGAGTEAFF. The rearrangement uses TRBV7-3 and TRBJ1-1; D is perhaps TRBD1 (6 bases). This CDR3 has 14 amino acids. Germline V CDR1 and CDR2: SGHTA, FQGTGA. V lost 2 bases and J lost 4, with 11 bases in between. The full variable domain, with the rest looked up from reference TRBV7-3 and TRBJ1-1, is GAGVSQTPSNKVTEKGKYVELRCDPISGHTALYWYRQSLGQGPEFLIYFQGTGAADDSGLPNDRFFAVRPEGSVSTLKIQRTERGDSAVYLCASSLRGAGTEAFFGQGTRLTVV.

This chain joins TRBV29-1 and TRBJ2-5; 7 nucleotides agree with TRBD2. CDR1 is SQVTM and CDR2 is ANQGSEA in the germline V gene. The CDR3 length is 12 residues. The trim removed 3 bases at V and 4 bases at J, leaving 2 bases unmatched. CDR3 DNA: TGCAGCGTTGATTCGGGAGGAGAGACCCAGTACTTC. It specifies CSVDSGGETQYF.

The rearrangement joins TRBV3-1 (or the pseudogene TRBV3-2) to TRBJ2-3, with TRBD2 identical over 7 bases. Germline V lookup: CDR1 LGHDT, CDR2 YNNKEL (reference sequence). This CDR3 has 14 residues. The V and J ends lost 1 base and 5 bases, in that order; junction bases with no gene match: 3. CDR3 region: CASSQAGEGDTQYF. CDR3 bases: TGTGCCAGCAGCCAAGCCGGGGAGGGAGATACGCAGTATTTT.

The rearrangement uses TRBV28 and TRBJ1-6, with 7 bases matching TRBD1. CDR1 and CDR2 from the germline V gene are MDHEN and SYDVKM. V lost 4 bases, J lost 6 bases, and 12 bases stayed unmatched. CDR3 size: 17 residues. Here the CDR3 DNA reads TGTGCCAGCAGTTCCGGACAGGTCCATACGGGTAATTCACCCCTCCACTTT. It yields the protein CASSSGQVHTGNSPLHF.

The chain couples TRBV28 to TRBJ2-2; 7 nucleotides match TRBD1. The CDR3 loop spans 14 amino acids. The germline V gene encodes CDR1 MDHEN and CDR2 SYDVKM. Trimming at V came to 4 bases and at J to 6 bases, leaving 5 bases not matched to a gene. CDR3 sequence (DNA): TGTGCCAGCAGTTCGACAGGGTGGCCCGGGGAGCTGTTTTTT. It is translated as CASSSTGWPGELFF.

The chain joins TRBV19 to TRBJ1-1; possibly TRBD1 for D (6 bases). The length of the CDR3 is 16 residues. Germline loops: CDR1 LNHDA, CDR2 SQIVND (reference sequence). V shed 1 base and J shed 1 base, with 13 bases lying between them. CDR3 protein: CASSIAGAVGNTEAFF. The CDR3 DNA sequence: TGTGCCAGTAGTATAGCAGGGGCGGTTGGGAACACTGAAGCTTTCTTT.

V usage is TRBV27 and J usage is TRBJ1-1; 8 bases are a match to TRBD1. Germline V CDR1 and CDR2: MNHEY, SMNVEV (reference sequence). V gave up 7 bases and J gave up 5 bases; unmatched junction bases: 12. The CDR3 spans 15 residues. This chain's CDR3 is CASKNPQGGRTEAFF. The DNA for the CDR3 is TGTGCCAGCAAAAACCCACAGGGGGGACGAACTGAAGCTTTCTTT.

V is TRBV9 and J is TRBJ2-7; weak D call: TRBD2 (5 bases). The CDR3 loop spans 13 amino acids. The germline gives CDR1 SGDLS, CDR2 YYNGEE. The V end was cut by 3 bases, the J end by 5 bases, with 12 bases between. CDR3: CASSGNLAHEQYF. As DNA, the CDR3 is TGTGCCAGCAGCGGAAACCTAGCCCACGAGCAGTACTTC.

The J gene is TRBJ2-5, the V gene TRBV7-2; 7 nucleotides match TRBD2. Germline CDR1 is SGHTA and CDR2 is FQGNSA. The ends lost 0 bases at V and 0 bases at J; junction bases unmatched: 4. The CDR3 runs to 16 residues. Written as DNA, the CDR3 is TGTGCCAGCAGCTTAGCTTCTAGCGGAAACCAAGAGACCCAGTACTTC. Residues: CASSLASSGNQETQYF.

The chain combines TRBV21-1 with TRBJ1-4. TRBV21-1 is a documented pseudogene. The CDR3 has 13 residues. CDR3 bases: TGTGCCAGCAGCCAAGCGAGGAAGGAAAAACTGTTTTTT. It translates to CASSQARKEKLFF.

This clone was found once. This rearrangement joins TRBV11-2 to TRBJ1-6; 7 bases fit TRBD1. V shed 2 bases, J shed 7 bases, and the junction held 17 bases outside the gene matches. The CDR3 runs 19 residues. CDR1 and CDR2 (germline): SGHAT, FQNNGV. CDR3 bases: TGTGCCAGCAGCTTAAATTCGGGACAGAGTCTTCGGGGGAATTCACCCCTCCACTTT. Its protein product is CASSLNSGQSLRGNSPLHF.

The gene calls are TRBV12-5 and TRBJ1-2; 8 nucleotides agree with TRBD1. Germline lookup yields CDR1 LGHNT and CDR2 FRNRAP. The V and J ends lost 5 bases and 4 bases, in that order; junction bases with no gene match: 9. This CDR3 is 15 amino acids long. CDR3 sequence reads: CASGLSPQGGYGYTF. The CDR3 region has the DNA TGTGCTAGTGGTCTAAGCCCACAGGGGGGCTATGGCTACACCTTC.